This T cell receptor (beta chain) is drawn from a study of Ad26.COV2.S vaccination and SARS-CoV-2 variants. Findings of the study overall: Measures of TCR breadth and depth may have fallen short of total T cell responses. Substantial breadth was reported for post-vaccination spike-specific CD8+ and CD4+ T cells.

As for treatment: around 19 received Ad26.COV2.S at low or high dose, single or two shots; about 5 received placebo; per-sample allocation not given. Sampling occurred on day 63 after the first vaccine or placebo injection. The germline gives CDR1 SQVTM, CDR2 ANQGSEA. The CDR3 totals 13 residues. The J segment lost 2 bases and the V segment lost 6 bases, leaving 6 bases of the junction unmatched. Using immunoSEQ multiplex PCR, the repertoire was profiled, and TCRdb retains in-frame clones only, with some absent. The table shows around 270,000 clones, with approximately 90% occurring only once. As concerns this clone: What it recognizes is unknown.

The rearrangement uses TRBV29-1 and TRBJ2-5; 7 nucleotides agree with TRBD2. Sequencing was performed on peripheral blood, taken in a trial of Ad26.COV2.S vaccine versus placebo. This TCR derives from a person between 18 and 65 years old who received the Ad26.COV2.S COVID-19 vaccine or a placebo. CDR3 coding DNA: TGCAGCGTGGGGACCGGGGGGCAAGAGACCCAGTACTTC. Protein sequence: CSVGTGGQETQYF.